Detailed here is one T cell receptor beta chain. From RNA transcripts, TCR beta CDR3 regions were amplified. Researchers ran a first-round RT-PCR on the TCR CDR3 using the HTBI primer set. One entry per CDR3 protein, called by TCRdb with MiXCR from the multiplex PCR reads. The sample records roughly 550,000 distinct CDR3 sequences, about 16% being singletons. At least 3 on the Clinical Activity Score was recorded for ophthalmopathy patients, who also had NOSPECS grade at least 4 and duration under 3 months. The sample originates from a study of T cells in Graves' hyperthyroidism and ophthalmopathy. The CDR3 runs 13 residues. CDR1 MNHEY and CDR2 SVGEGT come from the germline V gene. V dropped 0 bases and J dropped 13 bases, with 13 bases sitting between them.

Sequenced sample: blood. This clonotype originated in a woman in her 30s with Graves' ophthalmopathy. The gene calls are TRBV6-2 or TRBV6-3 and TRBJ2-1; D assignment may be TRBD1 or TRBD2 (5 bases each). The CDR3 loop is CASSYSNRDHQFF. The CDR3 bases are TGTGCCAGCAGTTACTCGAATCGGGACCATCAGTTCTTC.